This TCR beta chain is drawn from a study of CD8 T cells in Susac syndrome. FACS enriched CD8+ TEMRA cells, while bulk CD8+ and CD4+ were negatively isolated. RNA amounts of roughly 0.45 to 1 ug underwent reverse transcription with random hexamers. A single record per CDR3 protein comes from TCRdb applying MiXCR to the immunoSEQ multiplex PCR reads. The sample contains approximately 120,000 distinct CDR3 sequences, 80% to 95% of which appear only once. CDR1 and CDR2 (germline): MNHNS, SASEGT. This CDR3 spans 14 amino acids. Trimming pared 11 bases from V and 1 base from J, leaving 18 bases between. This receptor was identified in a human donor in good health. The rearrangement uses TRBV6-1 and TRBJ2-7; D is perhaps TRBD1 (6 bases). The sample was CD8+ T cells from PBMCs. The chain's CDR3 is CAVVSSGESYEQYF. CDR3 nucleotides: TGTGCCGTAGTATCCTCAGGGGAATCCTACGAGCAGTACTTC.